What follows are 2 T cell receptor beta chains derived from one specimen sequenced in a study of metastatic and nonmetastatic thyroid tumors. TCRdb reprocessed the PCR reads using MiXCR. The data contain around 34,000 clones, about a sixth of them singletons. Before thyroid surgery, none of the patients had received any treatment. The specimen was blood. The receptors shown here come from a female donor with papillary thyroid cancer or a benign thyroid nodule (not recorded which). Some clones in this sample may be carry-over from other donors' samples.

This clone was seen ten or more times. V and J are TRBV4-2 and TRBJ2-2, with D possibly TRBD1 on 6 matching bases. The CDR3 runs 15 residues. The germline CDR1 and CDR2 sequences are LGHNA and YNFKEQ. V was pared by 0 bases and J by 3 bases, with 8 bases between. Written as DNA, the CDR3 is TGTGCCAGCAGCCAAGAACAGGGAGACACCGGGGAGCTGTTTTTT. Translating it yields CASSQEQGDTGELFF.

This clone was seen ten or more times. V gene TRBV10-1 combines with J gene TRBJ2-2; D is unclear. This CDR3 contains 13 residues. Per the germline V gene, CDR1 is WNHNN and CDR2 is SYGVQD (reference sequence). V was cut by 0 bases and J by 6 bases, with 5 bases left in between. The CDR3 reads CASSESGAGELFF. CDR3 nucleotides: TGCGCCAGCAGTGAGTCGGGCGCCGGGGAGCTGTTTTTT.